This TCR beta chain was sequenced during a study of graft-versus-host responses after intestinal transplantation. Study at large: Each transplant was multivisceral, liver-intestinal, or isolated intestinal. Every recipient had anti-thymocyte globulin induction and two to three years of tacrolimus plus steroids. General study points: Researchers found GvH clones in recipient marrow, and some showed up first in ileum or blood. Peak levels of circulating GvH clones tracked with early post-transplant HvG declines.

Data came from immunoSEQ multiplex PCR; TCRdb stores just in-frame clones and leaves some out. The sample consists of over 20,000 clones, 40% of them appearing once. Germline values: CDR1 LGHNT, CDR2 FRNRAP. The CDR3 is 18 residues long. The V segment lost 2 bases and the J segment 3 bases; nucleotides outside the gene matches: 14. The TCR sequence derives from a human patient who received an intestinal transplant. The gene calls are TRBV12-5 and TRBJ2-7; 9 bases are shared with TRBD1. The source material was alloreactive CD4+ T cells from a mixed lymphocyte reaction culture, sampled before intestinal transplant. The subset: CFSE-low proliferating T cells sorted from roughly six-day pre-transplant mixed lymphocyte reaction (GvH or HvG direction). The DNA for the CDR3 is TGTGCTAGTGGTTTGCGATACCTCGGACGACAGGGGGTCTACGAGCAGTACTTC. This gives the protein CASGLRYLGRQGVYEQYF.